The rows below give T cell receptor beta chains drawn from one sample of a study of T cells in Graves' hyperthyroidism and ophthalmopathy. TCRdb passed the multiplex PCR reads through MiXCR, listing each CDR3 protein once. The data hold approximately 690,000 distinct CDR3 sequences, with more than 12% observed a single time. The material sequenced was blood. The receptors shown here come from a woman in her 50s with Graves' ophthalmopathy. CDR3s include the opening cysteine and the closing phenylalanine or tryptophan. D genes are given only for firm matches. The size of a clone is reported for some rows only, either as once, few or many, or as a class for expanded clones.

>TRBV20-1|TRBD1|few|TRBJ1-3
CSAGTVSPSGNTIYF
TGCAGTGCTGGGACAGTCTCCCCCTCTGGAAACACCATATATTTT
>TRBV12-3/TRBV12-4|.|many|TRBJ1-5
CASSWTASNQPQHF
TGTGCCAGCAGCTGGACAGCCAGCAATCAGCCCCAGCATTTT
>TRBV20-1|.|many|TRBJ2-7
CSARTRGLTIYEQYF
TGCAGTGCTCGGACCCGGGGTTTGACCATCTACGAGCAGTACTTC
>TRBV7-3|.|many|TRBJ2-1
CASSPRDNEQFF
TGTGCCAGCAGCCCCAGGGACAATGAGCAGTTCTTC
>TRBV18|TRBD1|.|TRBJ2-1
CASSPGTGGRYNEQFF
TGTGCCAGCTCACCCGGGACAGGGGGCCGATACAATGAGCAGTTCTTC
>TRBV28|TRBD2|few|TRBJ2-3
CASSAIAGEGDTQYF
TGTGCCAGCAGCGCCATAGCGGGAGAGGGGGATACGCAGTATTTT
>TRBV5-1|.|.|TRBJ2-5
CASSRHGGWEEKTQYF
TGCGCCAGCAGTCGACATGGGGGCTGGGAAGAGAAGACCCAGTACTTC
>TRBV3-1|TRBD2|many|TRBJ2-1
CASSPLAGASYNEQFF
TGTGCCAGCAGCCCACTAGCGGGAGCGTCCTACAATGAGCAGTTCTTC
>TRBV18|.|.|TRBJ2-7
CASSPGRRPYEQYF
TGTGCCAGCTCACCTGGGCGCCGGCCCTACGAGCAGTACTTC
>TRBV10-3|.|few|TRBJ1-3
CAISERFSGNTIYF
TGTGCCATCAGTGAGAGGTTCTCTGGAAACACCATATATTTT
>TRBV7-3|.|few|TRBJ2-2
CASSLGVRHTGELFF
TGTGCCAGCAGCTTAGGGGTTAGACACACCGGGGAGCTGTTTTTT
>TRBV2|TRBD2|many|TRBJ2-1
CASSEAHIGLGREEFF
TGTGCCAGCAGTGAAGCGCATATTGGACTGGGTCGGGAGGAGTTCTTC
>TRBV29-1|TRBD2|many|TRBJ2-3
CSVGGLAGGTDTQYF
TGCAGCGTTGGAGGACTAGCGGGAGGAACAGATACGCAGTATTTT